These T cell receptor beta chains were read from a single sample in a study of long-term antiretroviral therapy in people with HIV. TCRdb's copy holds only in-frame clones and misses some; the assay was immunoSEQ multiplex PCR. The sample lists some 11,000 clones, about 88% occurring once. Specimen: unsorted PBMCs, collected about 7 years after starting antiretroviral therapy. The source is a man in his fifties with HIV. The CDR3 runs from the conserved cysteine through the conserved F or W. A D gene is named only where the DNA matches it firmly. Clone size is stated in some rows and not others, as once, few, many or a class when expanded.

clone size: few; J gene: TRBJ1-1; D gene: -; V gene: TRBV7-8; CDR3 protein: CASSLLSEGAEAFF; CDR3 DNA: TGTGCCAGCAGCCTCCTAAGCGAGGGAGCTGAAGCTTTCTTT
clone size: -; J gene: TRBJ2-7; D gene: TRBD1; V gene: TRBV6-4; CDR3 protein: CASSPSDRDEQYF; CDR3 DNA: TGTGCCAGCAGTCCCTCTGACAGGGACGAGCAGTACTTC
clone size: -; J gene: TRBJ1-2; D gene: TRBD1; V gene: TRBV4-2; CDR3 protein: CASSQDIGTGDYGYTF; CDR3 DNA: TGTGCCAGCAGCCAAGATATCGGGACAGGGGACTATGGCTACACCTTC
clone size: -; J gene: TRBJ2-3; D gene: -; V gene: TRBV4-1; CDR3 protein: CASSQVPGFADTQYF; CDR3 DNA: TGCGCCAGCAGCCAAGTCCCGGGATTCGCAGATACGCAGTATTTT
clone size: -; J gene: TRBJ2-3; D gene: TRBD1; V gene: TRBV13; CDR3 protein: CASSPGTGNWGTDTQYF; CDR3 DNA: TGTGCCAGCAGCCCCGGGACAGGCAACTGGGGCACAGATACGCAGTATTTT
clone size: -; J gene: TRBJ1-1; D gene: -; V gene: TRBV19; CDR3 protein: CASLDGYTEAFF; CDR3 DNA: TGTGCCAGCCTGGACGGCTACACTGAAGCTTTCTTT
clone size: -; J gene: TRBJ2-2; D gene: -; V gene: TRBV9; CDR3 protein: CASSLPEATANTGELFF; CDR3 DNA: TGTGCCAGCAGCCTACCAGAGGCAACAGCGAACACCGGGGAGCTGTTTTTT
clone size: -; J gene: TRBJ2-7; D gene: -; V gene: TRBV2; CDR3 protein: CASSENRFYEQYF; CDR3 DNA: TGTGCCAGCAGTGAAAATCGTTTCTACGAGCAGTACTTC
clone size: once; J gene: TRBJ2-7; D gene: -; V gene: TRBV5-5; CDR3 protein: CASSLYDEQYF; CDR3 DNA: TGTGCCAGCAGCTTGTACGACGAGCAGTACTTC
clone size: -; J gene: TRBJ2-2; D gene: -; V gene: TRBV6-5; CDR3 protein: CASSYSMGTTTGELFF; CDR3 DNA: TGTGCCAGCAGTTACTCGATGGGGACCACCACCGGGGAGCTGTTTTTT
clone size: -; J gene: TRBJ2-3; D gene: -; V gene: TRBV5-1; CDR3 protein: CASISFGGSTDTQYF; CDR3 DNA: TGCGCCAGCATCTCATTTGGGGGCAGCACAGATACGCAGTATTTT
clone size: -; J gene: TRBJ1-2; D gene: -; V gene: TRBV11-2; CDR3 protein: CASSHSDNYGYTF; CDR3 DNA: TGTGCCAGCAGCCACAGTGACAACTATGGCTACACCTTC
clone size: -; J gene: TRBJ2-3; D gene: -; V gene: TRBV6-5; CDR3 protein: CASSLGAGTDTQYF; CDR3 DNA: TGTGCCAGCAGTTTGGGCGCAGGGACAGATACGCAGTATTTT
clone size: once; J gene: TRBJ2-1; D gene: TRBD2; V gene: TRBV5-6; CDR3 protein: CASSLADWGGYNEQFF; CDR3 DNA: TGTGCCAGCAGCTTGGCCGATTGGGGGGGATACAATGAGCAGTTCTTC
clone size: -; J gene: TRBJ1-5; D gene: -; V gene: TRBV19; CDR3 protein: CASSMGGYSNQPQHF; CDR3 DNA: TGTGCCAGTAGTATGGGGGGGTATAGCAATCAGCCCCAGCATTTT
clone size: few; J gene: TRBJ1-1; D gene: -; V gene: TRBV7-8; CDR3 protein: CASSLRKTNTEAFF; CDR3 DNA: TGTGCCAGCAGTTTGAGGAAGACGAACACTGAAGCTTTCTTT
clone size: once; J gene: TRBJ1-2; D gene: -; V gene: TRBV6-5; CDR3 protein: CASTMGSANYGYTF; CDR3 DNA: TGTGCCAGCACCATGGGGTCCGCTAACTATGGCTACACCTTC
clone size: -; J gene: TRBJ2-5; D gene: TRBD1; V gene: TRBV7-7; CDR3 protein: CASSLGTGRQETQYF; CDR3 DNA: TGTGCCAGCAGCCTTGGGACAGGGCGGCAAGAGACCCAGTACTTC
clone size: -; J gene: TRBJ1-2; D gene: -; V gene: TRBV29-1; CDR3 protein: CSARTAYYGYTF; CDR3 DNA: TGCAGCGCACGGACGGCCTACTATGGCTACACCTTC
clone size: -; J gene: TRBJ1-4; D gene: -; V gene: TRBV4-1; CDR3 protein: CASSQVSWTQNEKLFF; CDR3 DNA: TGCGCCAGCAGCCAAGTCAGTTGGACACAGAATGAAAAACTGTTTTTT
clone size: -; J gene: TRBJ2-7; D gene: -; V gene: TRBV4-2; CDR3 protein: CASSQEHGGGYEQYF; CDR3 DNA: TGTGCCAGCAGCCAAGAGCACGGGGGCGGGTACGAGCAGTACTTC
clone size: -; J gene: TRBJ2-5; D gene: -; V gene: TRBV6-5; CDR3 protein: CASSYSGAETQYF; CDR3 DNA: TGTGCCAGCAGTTACTCGGGGGCAGAGACCCAGTACTTC
clone size: -; J gene: TRBJ1-2; D gene: TRBD1; V gene: TRBV5-1; CDR3 protein: CASSPKTGGDIIQGDGYTF; CDR3 DNA: TGCGCCAGCAGCCCCAAGACAGGGGGCGATATCATTCAAGGCGATGGCTACACCTTC
clone size: -; J gene: TRBJ2-3; D gene: -; V gene: TRBV5-5; CDR3 protein: CASSFRVGGTDTQYF; CDR3 DNA: TGTGCCAGCAGCTTCAGGGTAGGGGGCACAGATACGCAGTATTTT
clone size: -; J gene: TRBJ2-7; D gene: TRBD1; V gene: TRBV7-8; CDR3 protein: CASRVSGTGSYEQYF; CDR3 DNA: TGTGCCAGCAGAGTCTCCGGGACAGGGTCCTACGAGCAGTACTTC
clone size: -; J gene: TRBJ1-1; D gene: -; V gene: TRBV13; CDR3 protein: CASSLQAEAFF; CDR3 DNA: TGTGCCAGCAGCCTCCAAGCTGAAGCTTTCTTT
clone size: -; J gene: TRBJ2-5; D gene: -; V gene: TRBV7-9; CDR3 protein: CASSQGGTQYF; CDR3 DNA: TGTGCCAGCAGCCAGGGGGGGACCCAGTACTTC
clone size: -; J gene: TRBJ2-6; D gene: -; V gene: TRBV11-3; CDR3 protein: CASSLGTSGANVLTF; CDR3 DNA: TGTGCCAGCAGCCTCGGGACGTCTGGGGCCAACGTCCTGACTTTC
clone size: -; J gene: TRBJ1-2; D gene: -; V gene: TRBV5-6; CDR3 protein: CASSLSRGGLFYGYTF; CDR3 DNA: TGTGCCAGCAGCTTAAGCAGGGGCGGGCTCTTCTATGGCTACACCTTC
clone size: -; J gene: TRBJ1-1; D gene: -; V gene: TRBV5-1; CDR3 protein: CASSSRATYTEAFF; CDR3 DNA: TGCGCCAGCAGCTCCCGGGCCACATACACTGAAGCTTTCTTT
clone size: -; J gene: TRBJ1-5; D gene: -; V gene: TRBV27; CDR3 protein: CASSLFSGSNQPQHF; CDR3 DNA: TGTGCCAGCAGTTTATTTTCAGGGAGTAATCAGCCCCAGCATTTT
clone size: -; J gene: TRBJ1-5; D gene: -; V gene: TRBV6-5; CDR3 protein: CASSYSSDQPQHF; CDR3 DNA: TGTGCCAGCAGTTACTCATCGGATCAGCCCCAGCATTTT
clone size: -; J gene: TRBJ1-5; D gene: -; V gene: TRBV9; CDR3 protein: CASSAELLGPQHF; CDR3 DNA: TGTGCCAGCAGCGCCGAACTTTTAGGGCCCCAGCATTTT
clone size: -; J gene: TRBJ1-1; D gene: -; V gene: TRBV7-9; CDR3 protein: CASSSTGYTEAFF; CDR3 DNA: TGTGCCAGCAGCTCCACAGGTTACACTGAAGCTTTCTTT
clone size: once; J gene: TRBJ2-7; D gene: -; V gene: TRBV5-8; CDR3 protein: CASSTNPASYEQYF; CDR3 DNA: TGTGCCAGCAGCACAAACCCGGCGAGCTACGAGCAGTACTTC
clone size: -; J gene: TRBJ1-2; D gene: -; V gene: TRBV4-2; CDR3 protein: CASSQDGDTLYGYTF; CDR3 DNA: TGTGCCAGCAGCCAAGATGGGGACACCCTCTATGGCTACACCTTC